The source of this TCR beta chain is a study of blood T cell repertoires in COVID-19. Across the study: Sites across the United States, Italy and Spain contributed samples from acute and convalescent COVID-19.

This clone showed up just once. Trimming stripped 0 bases from V and 5 bases from J, with 11 bases between. The V gene's germline CDR1 is SGHDT and CDR2 YYEEEE. CDR3 length equals 14 residues. Produced via immunoSEQ multiplex PCR; TCRdb's table is partial and in-frame only. The table records a few hundred thousand clones, approximately 90% of them present only once. This chain connects TRBV5-6 to TRBJ2-5; a weak D match, TRBD1 (5 bases). The sample consisted of peripheral blood. This TCR was sampled from a woman between 25 and 40 years old with COVID-19, enrolled during active disease. Here the CDR3 DNA reads TGTGCCAGCAGCTTGGCGGCAGGGATGGAGACCCAGTACTTC. Translating it yields CASSLAAGMETQYF.